What follows are 4 T cell receptor beta chains derived from one specimen sequenced in a study of response to subunit inactivated influenza vaccine. TCRdb re-analysed the RT-PCR reads in MiXCR, keeping a single row per CDR3 protein. The sample carries about 540,000 distinct CDR3 sequences, approximately 20% recorded once. The same sample was also studied in work on T cells expressing NK-cell markers. From that paper: A 5'RACE template switching approach incorporating UMIs was used to make TCR beta cDNA.

The sequenced sample was CD4+ T cells sorted from PBMCs, obtained about 13 days after vaccination. The origin of the receptors is a man between 45 and 60 years old who received an inactivated influenza vaccine.

This clonotype occurred a few times. The V and J genes are TRBV20-1 and TRBJ2-5, with D possibly being TRBD1 (6 bases). The germline V and J ends were trimmed by 0 bases and 7 bases, with 12 bases remaining between them. The CDR3 extends over 13 amino acids. The germline gives CDR1 DFQATT, CDR2 SNEGSKA (reference sequence). CDR3 sequence (DNA): TGCAGTGCTAGAGAACAGGGTCTCGGGACCCAGTACTTC. It codes for CSAREQGLGTQYF.

This clonotype was counted between two and nine times. The chain couples TRBV5-1 to TRBJ2-1; 10 bases agree with TRBD2. The V and J ends lost 3 bases and 5 bases, in that order; junction bases with no gene match: 5. The germline V gene has CDR1 SGHRS and CDR2 YFSETQ. The CDR3 spans 15 residues. The CDR3 protein is CASSYRTSGNNEQFF. For the CDR3, the DNA is TGCGCCAGCAGCTACAGGACTAGCGGAAACAATGAGCAGTTCTTC.

The genes are TRBV6-1 and TRBJ2-1; perhaps TRBD2 as D (6 bases). V was pared by 6 bases and J by 7 bases, with 19 bases between. Germline values: CDR1 MNHNS, CDR2 SASEGT. The CDR3 consists of 15 residues. The DNA of the CDR3 is TGTGCCAGCAGCGCCGGGGGTTTAGGGAGGAATGAGCAGTTCTTC. Amino acid sequence: CASSAGGLGRNEQFF.

The chain couples TRBV27 to TRBJ2-5, with 9 positions matching TRBD1. The V gene's germline CDR1 is MNHEY and CDR2 SMNVEV (reference sequence). This CDR3 has 15 amino acids. J gave up 5 bases and V 0 bases, and 4 bases lay outside the gene matches. In nucleotides, the CDR3 is TGTGCCAGCAGTTTATCGGGGACAGGGAAGGAGACCCAGTACTTC. Residues: CASSLSGTGKETQYF.